Listed below are T cell receptor beta chains from one sample, sequenced in a study of cytomegalovirus exposure and HLA in healthy donors. The data were produced by immunoSEQ multiplex PCR, yet TCRdb's version contains in-frame clones alone and is incomplete. The sample has some 160,000 clones; roughly 80% are singletons. The specimen was PBMCs. The source of these receptors is a woman between 40 and 50 years old in good health and CMV-seropositive. Both conserved end residues are part of each CDR3. The order of the fields is J gene, V gene, D gene, clone size, CDR3 DNA, CDR3 protein. A D gene is named only where the DNA matches it firmly. Part of the rows lack a size; the others show once, few, many or a class for expanded clones.

TRBJ2-7	TRBV28	TRBD1	NA	TGTGCCAGCAGTTCCCGCCGGGACAGGGGGTACGAGCAGTACTTC	CASSSRRDRGYEQYF
TRBJ2-5	TRBV7-9	NA	NA	TGTGCCAGCAGCTTAATGACAGGCAGCCAAGAGACCCAGTACTTC	CASSLMTGSQETQYF
TRBJ2-7	TRBV27	TRBD1	once	TGTGCCAGCTCGGTATTGGGACAGGGAATATACGAGCAGTACTTC	CASSVLGQGIYEQYF
TRBJ2-6	TRBV30	NA	NA	TGTGCCTGGACCGGGGCTGGGGCCAACGTCCTGACTTTC	CAWTGAGANVLTF
TRBJ2-3	TRBV6-5	TRBD2	once	TGTGCCAGCTCGGGACTAGCGGGAAACACAGATACGCAGTATTTT	CASSGLAGNTDTQYF
TRBJ1-3	TRBV6-1	TRBD1	NA	TGTGCCACCAAGGACAGGGGCTCTGGAAACACCATATATTTT	CATKDRGSGNTIYF
TRBJ2-7	TRBV19	TRBD1	NA	TGTGCCAGTAGTAGTTACAGGGGGATGGACGAGCAGTACTTC	CASSSYRGMDEQYF
TRBJ1-5	TRBV10-2	TRBD1	NA	TGCGCCAGCAGTGATTCCGGGACAGGACCCAGGCAGCCCCAGCATTTT	CASSDSGTGPRQPQHF
TRBJ2-1	TRBV4-1	TRBD2	NA	TGCGCCAGCAGCCAACCTAGCGGAGGGGATGAGCAGTTCTTC	CASSQPSGGDEQFF
TRBJ1-3	TRBV5-1	TRBD1	NA	TGCGCCAGCAGCTTGGAGGGACAGGGCCGGTCTGGAAACACCATATATTTT	CASSLEGQGRSGNTIYF
TRBJ2-7	TRBV28	TRBD1	NA	TGTGCCACCGACGGTTGGGGGGGACAGGGGATCGACGAGCAGTACTTC	CATDGWGGQGIDEQYF
TRBJ2-7	TRBV18	TRBD1	NA	TGTGCCAGCTCACTGGGACAGGGGGACGAGCAGTACTTC	CASSLGQGDEQYF
TRBJ2-7	TRBV15	NA	few	TGTGCCACCAGCACCTCGGACCTAGGGGCCTACGAGCAGTACTTC	CATSTSDLGAYEQYF
TRBJ2-4	TRBV28	NA	NA	TGTGCCAGCAGTGACCTCCGGACAGAGCCTTCTTCCAAAAACATTCAGTACTTC	CASSDLRTEPSSKNIQYF
TRBJ1-1	TRBV19	NA	NA	TGTGCCAGTAGCGAGCACGGGACTGGGATGAACACTGAAGCTTTCTTT	CASSEHGTGMNTEAFF
TRBJ1-2	TRBV28	NA	NA	TGTGCCAGCAGTCCAGACAGCTCTAACTATAGCTACACCTTC	CASSPDSSNYSYTF
TRBJ1-1	TRBV27	TRBD1	once	TGTGCCAGCAGTCCCTCCACAGGGGCTCTGAACACTGAAGCTTTCTTT	CASSPSTGALNTEAFF
TRBJ2-7	TRBV7-2	NA	NA	TGTGCCAGCAGGTCCGGTGAGCCCTTCTCCTACGAGCAGTACTTC	CASRSGEPFSYEQYF
TRBJ1-2	TRBV2	TRBD1	few	TGTGCCAGCACGCAGGGGGAATACTATGGCTACACCTTC	CASTQGEYYGYTF
TRBJ2-7	TRBV10-3	TRBD1	few	TGTGCCATCAGTGACCCGGGACAGGGCGCTGGGTGGGAGCAGTACTTC	CAISDPGQGAGWEQYF
TRBJ2-7	TRBV9	TRBD1	NA	TGTGCCAGCAGCGCCTCTGGACAGGGGGATTTTTACGAGCAGTACTTC	CASSASGQGDFYEQYF
TRBJ2-5	TRBV6-1	NA	NA	TGTGCCATCAGAGGACTCACCCGGTTGGAGACCCAGTACTTC	CAIRGLTRLETQYF
TRBJ2-3	TRBV7-8	TRBD2	NA	TGTGCCAGCAGCGGGACTAGCGGGAGAAATACGCAGTATTTT	CASSGTSGRNTQYF
TRBJ2-7	TRBV7-9	NA	NA	TGTGCCAGCAGCTTATCCTCGGGATTTGCGGGACAGTACTTC	CASSLSSGFAGQYF
TRBJ2-7	TRBV29-1	TRBD2	NA	TGCAGCGCCAGGGGACTAGCGGCAAACTCCTACGAGCAGTACTTC	CSARGLAANSYEQYF
TRBJ2-4	TRBV28	NA	NA	TGTGCTAGCAACACGGGATGGGAGAAGGCCAAAAACATTCAGTACTTC	CASNTGWEKAKNIQYF